A single sample is the source of the 9 T cell receptor beta chains below, sequenced in a study of beta chain features in type 1 diabetes. Every isolated RNA sample was fully reverse transcribed, so sequencing captured expressed TCRB transcripts. Sequencing was performed with immunoSEQ multiplex PCR; in TCRdb, only in-frame clones are kept and a portion is missing. Of fewer than 900,000 clones detected, roughly 17% appear once; the ten largest clones hold 0.02% to 0.025%. Sequencing was carried out using naive CD4+ T cells from blood. The receptors shown here come from a young woman in good health.

There are a few counts of this clone. The rearrangement links TRBV2 to TRBJ1-5; D is perhaps TRBD1 (5 bases). The CDR3 runs to 14 residues. Germline V gives CDR1 SNHLY, CDR2 FYNNEI. V lost 7 bases and J lost 5, with 15 bases in between. CDR3 bases: TGTGCCAGCAAGAGGCGCAGGGTGGATCAGCCCCAGCATTTT. It translates to CASKRRRVDQPQHF.

V gene TRBV7-2 combines with J gene TRBJ1-2; D is possibly TRBD1 (5 bases). The CDR3 is made up of 16 amino acids. CDR1 and CDR2 from the germline V gene are SGHTA and FQGNSA. V lost 1 base to trimming and J lost 8 bases, with 20 bases between them. CDR3 in amino acids: CASSLVATGAVYGYTF. As DNA, the CDR3 is TGTGCCAGCAGCTTAGTGGCCACCGGGGCCGTGTACGGCTACACCTTC.

The table lists this clone with a few counts. This chain uses TRBV11-2 with TRBJ2-1, with 7 bases matching TRBD2. CDR1 and CDR2 (germline): SGHAT, FQNNGV. The J segment lost 6 bases and the V segment lost 2 bases, leaving 10 bases of the junction unmatched. This CDR3 has 16 residues. The CDR3 DNA reads TGTGCCAGCAGCTTATTATCAAGCGGGACTGTCAATGAGCAGTTCTTC. This gives the protein CASSLLSSGTVNEQFF.

The chain uses TRBV6-1 and TRBJ1-3; D call uncertain. The CDR3 is made up of 12 amino acids. In germline, CDR1 is MNHNS, CDR2 SASEGT. Trimming removed 7 bases at V and 3 bases at J, with 7 bases between. The CDR3 spells CASTGRGNTIYF. The CDR3 DNA follows: TGTGCCAGCACCGGACGTGGAAACACCATATATTTT.

This clone was observed a few times. In DNA form, the CDR3 reads TGTGCCAGCAGCTCCAGGACAGGCTATGGCTACACCTTC. Encoded protein: CASSSRTGYGYTF. The rearrangement uses TRBV5-6 and TRBJ1-2; 7 bases align to TRBD1. Germline V gene sequence: CDR1 SGHDT, CDR2 YYEEEE. The CDR3 is 13 amino acids. The J segment lost 4 bases and the V segment lost 3 bases, leaving 3 bases of the junction unmatched.

This clone has a handful of counts. The gene calls are TRBV4-3 and TRBJ2-3, with TRBD1 matching 7 bases. This CDR3 has 16 residues. V lost 1 base to trimming and J lost 5 bases; unmatched junction nucleotides: 9. Per germline, CDR1 LGHNA and CDR2 YSLEER. Here the CDR3 reads CASSQGPHPGGDTQYF. The CDR3 nucleotides are TGCGCCAGCAGCCAAGGTCCCCACCCAGGGGGAGATACGCAGTATTTT.

The V and J genes are TRBV28 and TRBJ2-5, with 8 bases identical to TRBD1. Germline CDR1 MDHEN, CDR2 SYDVKM. CDR3 length: 12 amino acids. V trimming: 8 bases; J trimming: 4 bases; junction bases outside the gene matches: 3. CDR3 in amino acids: CASRQGRETQYF. The CDR3 nucleotides are TGTGCCAGCCGACAGGGGCGAGAGACCCAGTACTTC.

The table lists this clone with a few counts. J is TRBJ2-2 and V is TRBV4-1, with 8 bases lining up with TRBD2. Germline CDR1 is MGHRA and CDR2 is YSYEKL. V gave up 3 bases and J gave up 4 bases; unmatched junction bases: 7. CDR3 length: 16 residues. CDR3 sequence reads: CASSQSGSGSTGELFF. The DNA of the CDR3 is TGCGCCAGCAGCCAGAGCGGGAGTGGGAGCACCGGGGAGCTGTTTTTT.

The CDR3 loop reads CASTEMNTEAFF. Here the CDR3 DNA reads TGTGCCAGCACCGAAATGAACACTGAAGCTTTCTTT. This chain joins TRBV5-6 and TRBJ1-1; no reliable D call. The CDR3 has 12 residues. Germline CDR1 is SGHDT and CDR2 is YYEEEE. Between the trimmed V and J ends, which lost 6 bases and 0 bases, there was a span of 6 bases.